The following is a T cell receptor (beta chain) sequence with its context. The germline V gene has CDR1 SGHRS and CDR2 YFSETQ. V gave up 0 bases and J gave up 7 bases, with 14 bases separating them. This CDR3 spans 16 amino acids. Sequencing was performed with immunoSEQ multiplex PCR; in TCRdb, only in-frame clones are kept and a portion is missing. The table includes some 78,000 clones, about 89% detected once. This specimen belongs to a study of control samples from healthy donors and cancer patients. J is TRBJ1-6 and V is TRBV5-1; D unresolved. The specimen was blood. This sequence was found in a woman aged 60 to 75 in good health. Here the CDR3 DNA reads TGCGCCAGCAGCTTGGGGGCGGGAGGGAGCAATTCACCCCTCCACTTT. As protein: CASSLGAGGSNSPLHF.